One TCR beta chain is described in this entry. The antigen remains undetermined. This entry is derived from a study of identical twins. After template switching added a universal primer site, the resulting cDNA carried unique molecular identifiers. In TCRdb, the 5' RACE reads were re-called with MiXCR into one record per CDR3 protein. This table holds under 250,000 distinct CDR3 sequences, roughly 13% found once. Study outcomes and limitations: Fewer insertions marked abundant cord blood beta clonotypes; young adult naive trended weakly, memory not at all. In monozygotic twins, models underestimated the sharing of out-of-frame TCR alpha.

Germline V CDR1 and CDR2: SGHKS, YYEKEE (reference sequence). The CDR3 extends over 16 amino acids. Trimming took off 5 bases at V and 2 bases at J, with 16 bases between the two ends. These same data were also listed under a study on yellow fever vaccine responses in identical twins.

This chain uses TRBV5-5 with TRBJ2-2; tentatively, D is TRBD2 (7 bases). The receptor's source is a young woman in good health. Sequenced sample: memory (CD45RO+) T cells sorted from blood. CDR3 loop: CASRRGLAENTGELFF. The CDR3 DNA sequence: TGTGCCAGCAGACGGGGGCTAGCGGAAAACACCGGGGAGCTGTTTTTT.